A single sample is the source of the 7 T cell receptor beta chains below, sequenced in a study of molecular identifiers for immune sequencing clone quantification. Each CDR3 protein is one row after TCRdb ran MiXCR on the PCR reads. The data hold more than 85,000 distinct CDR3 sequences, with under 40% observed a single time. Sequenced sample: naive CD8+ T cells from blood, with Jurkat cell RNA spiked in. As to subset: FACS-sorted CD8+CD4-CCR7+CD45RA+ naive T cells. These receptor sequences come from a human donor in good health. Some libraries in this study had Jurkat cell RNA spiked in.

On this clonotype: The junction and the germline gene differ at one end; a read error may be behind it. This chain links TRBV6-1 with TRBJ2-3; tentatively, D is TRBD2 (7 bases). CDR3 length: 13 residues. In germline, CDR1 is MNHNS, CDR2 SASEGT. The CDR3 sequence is CASSEGGPDTQNF. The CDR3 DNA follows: TGTGCCAGCAGTGAGGGGGGGCCAGATACGCAGAATTTT.

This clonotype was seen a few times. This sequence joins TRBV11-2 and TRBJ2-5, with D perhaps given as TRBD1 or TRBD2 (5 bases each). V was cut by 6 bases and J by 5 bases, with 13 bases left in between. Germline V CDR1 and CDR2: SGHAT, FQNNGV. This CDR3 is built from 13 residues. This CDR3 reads CASSLWDLETQYF. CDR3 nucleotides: TGTGCCAGCAGTTTATGGGACCTTGAGACCCAGTACTTC.

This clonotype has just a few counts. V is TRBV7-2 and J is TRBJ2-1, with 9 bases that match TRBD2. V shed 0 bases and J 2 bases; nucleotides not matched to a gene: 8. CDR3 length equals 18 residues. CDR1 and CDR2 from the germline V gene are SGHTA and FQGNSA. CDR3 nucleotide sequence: TGTGCCAGCAGCTTAGCGAGGGCTAGCGGGAAAGCCTACAATGAGCAGTTCTTC. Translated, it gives CASSLARASGKAYNEQFF.

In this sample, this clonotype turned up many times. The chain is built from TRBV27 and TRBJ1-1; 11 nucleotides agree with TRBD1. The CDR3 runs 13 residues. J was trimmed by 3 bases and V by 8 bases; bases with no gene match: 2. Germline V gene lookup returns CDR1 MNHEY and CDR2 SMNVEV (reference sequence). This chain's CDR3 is CASWDRGYTEAFF. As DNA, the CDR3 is TGTGCCAGCTGGGACAGGGGGTACACTGAAGCTTTCTTT.

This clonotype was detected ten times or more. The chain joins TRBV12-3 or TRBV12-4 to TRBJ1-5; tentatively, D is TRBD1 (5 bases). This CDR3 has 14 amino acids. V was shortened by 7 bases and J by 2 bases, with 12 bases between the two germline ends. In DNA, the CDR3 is TGTGCCAGCACCATGGGGGTCGGCAATCAGCCCCAGCATTTT. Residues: CASTMGVGNQPQHF.

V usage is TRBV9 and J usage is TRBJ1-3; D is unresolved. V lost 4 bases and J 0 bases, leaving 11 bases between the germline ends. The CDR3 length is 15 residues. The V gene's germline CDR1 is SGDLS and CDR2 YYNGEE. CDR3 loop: CASSPATTSGNTIYF. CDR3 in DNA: TGTGCCAGCAGCCCAGCCACAACCTCTGGAAACACCATATATTTT.

The CDR3 spells CASSQDDRGKRETQYF. CDR3 DNA: TGTGCCAGCAGCCAAGATGACAGGGGGAAGCGAGAGACCCAGTACTTC. V gene TRBV14 combines with J gene TRBJ2-5, with 9 nucleotides matching TRBD1. The V segment lost 0 bases and the J segment 4 bases; nucleotides outside the gene matches: 6. The CDR3 sequence is 16 residues long. Germline assignment: CDR1 SGHDN and CDR2 FVKESK.